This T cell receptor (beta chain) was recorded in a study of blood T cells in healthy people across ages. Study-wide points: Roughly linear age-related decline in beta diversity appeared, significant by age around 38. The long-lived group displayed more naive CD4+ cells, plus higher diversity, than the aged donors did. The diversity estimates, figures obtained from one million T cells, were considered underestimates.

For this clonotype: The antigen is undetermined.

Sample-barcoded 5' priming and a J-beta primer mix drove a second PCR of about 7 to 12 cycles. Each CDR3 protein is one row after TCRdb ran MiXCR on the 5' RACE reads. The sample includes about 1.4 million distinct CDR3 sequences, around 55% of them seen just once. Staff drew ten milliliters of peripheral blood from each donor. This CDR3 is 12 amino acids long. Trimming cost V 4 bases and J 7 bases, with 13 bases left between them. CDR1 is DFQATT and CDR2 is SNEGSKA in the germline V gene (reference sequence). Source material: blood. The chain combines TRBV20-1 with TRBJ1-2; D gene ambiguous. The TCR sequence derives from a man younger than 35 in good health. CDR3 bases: TGCAGTGCTATTCATCTAGGCAGTGGCTACACCTTC. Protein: CSAIHLGSGYTF.